The TCR beta chain described here comes from a study of blood T cell repertoires in COVID-19. Whole-study context: Sites across the United States, Italy and Spain contributed samples from acute and convalescent COVID-19. T cells, B-cell-depleted T cells, or PBMCs supplied cDNA or gDNA.

Source study methods: Reference gene primers were amplified, and this amplification served to estimate nucleated cell counts. TCRdb's table, derived via immunoSEQ multiplex PCR, lists solely in-frame clones and lacks some. Clone size and the V and J calls come from that table; the DNA yielded D and trimming. The sample shows about 150,000 clones, around four fifths of them seen only once. Sample: peripheral blood. The clonotype originates from a woman in her thirties or forties with active or convalescent COVID-19.

CDR3 residues: CASSWSGTGELFF. The CDR3 nucleotides are TGTGCCAGCAGTTGGTCAGGGACCGGGGAGCTGTTTTTT. The V call is TRBV27, the J call TRBJ2-2; perhaps TRBD1 as D (5 bases). The germline V and J ends were trimmed by 4 bases and 5 bases, with 8 bases remaining between them. The germline V gene has CDR1 MNHEY and CDR2 SMNVEV (reference sequence). The CDR3 has 13 residues.